The entry below gives a single T cell receptor delta chain sequence along with its context. This clone qualifies as large (0.1 to 1%). Its binding antigen is unknown. Base qualities were left out, and no much larger clone turns up one base away. These data belong to a study of delta chains in infants with herpesvirus infections (dated by TCRdb to the early 2020s). About the study as a whole: A Ugandan infant birth cohort was prospectively followed from birth to characterize gammadelta T cell responses to primary cytomegalovirus (CMV) infection. gammadelta TCRs were sequenced from PBMC of some 17 CMV-infected infants (one congenitally infected) and roughly eight CMV-uninfected infants with enough sample available. By approximate age, the infant blood samples fell into groups of 1.5, 4, 8 and 12 months. The previously published Belgian fetal and cord blood gammadelta TCR data were not generated in this cohort and were added only for comparison.

Receptors were amplified or captured by RT-PCR. To generate TCR cDNA, PBMC RNA underwent reverse transcription with SuperScript II using gamma-chain- and delta-chain-specific primers. cDNA was purified with AMPure XP beads, amplified, and indexed with Illumina adapters using the Nextera XT Index Kit. Sequencing of the gammadelta TCR libraries was done on an Illumina MiSeq using a V2 300-cycle kit. In the paper's pipeline: Using MiXCR v2.1.12, CDR3 sequences were assembled, and reads were mapped onto D, J and V genes obtained from GenBank. Repertoire analyses of the CDR3 clonotypes were performed with VDJtools v1.2.1. Clone calls in TCRdb were regenerated from the public reads with CATT, after which identical DNA sequences shared one row. In this record, the V and J calls reflect TCRdb's handling and not the investigators' own analysis. This sample gives more than 650 delta-chain clones in total; just under 40% of them show up just once. In total, the top ten clones hold about 17% of the sample.

Here is what the overall study found, with its caveats: The public clonotype might still be present below the detection limit in CMV-uninfected infants. Limitations noted by the authors included a small sample size and a lack of race- or environment-matched controls, because nearly all Ugandans acquire CMV before adulthood. The public clonotype was detected only at the first time point after infection and was not found in uninfected infants or in infants infected after 120 days.

Pregnant women receiving prenatal care in Kampala, Uganda, were recruited, and the infants of these women were enrolled, with documentation of maternal HIV status required. Home visits to families took place weekly, and collection of infant clinical information, oral swabs and peripheral blood began at 6 weeks of age and was repeated every 4 months after that. Blood was drawn into heparin tubes, and PBMC were isolated via Ficoll-Paque density gradient centrifugation and then cryopreserved. The input for sequencing was peripheral blood, taken at time point 3 of longitudinal follow-up. The clonotype was recovered from a human donor who was a Ugandan infant, either HIV-exposed or HIV-unexposed (not recorded which).

CDR3 protein: CALGERSLRMWVGDTPKETAQLFF. The DNA reads TGTGCTCTTGGGGAACGTTCCCTACGGATGTGGGTGGGGGATACCCCTAAGGAGACAGCACAACTCTTCTTT. The chain joins TRDV1 to TRDJ2, with 10 bases aligning to TRDD3. Unmatched junction bases come to 27, with V trimmed by 1 base and J by 4 bases. The CDR3 starts with the cysteine, ends with the phenylalanine, and has 24 residues. Only the CDR3 DNA stays, 72 bases, in frame from base 1. Via the germline V gene, CDR1 is TSWWSYY and CDR2 QGS.